The 32 T cell receptor beta chains below all came from one sample that was sequenced in a study of T cell responses to AZD1222 COVID-19 vaccine. Libraries were prepared by immunoSEQ multiplex PCR; TCRdb keeps only in-frame clonotypes and omits some of them. In the table there are about 120,000 clones, around 94% of which are singletons. Sequencing used peripheral blood, obtained 28 days after the second AZD1222 dose. These TCRs come from an adult who received the AZD1222 COVID-19 vaccine.

The chain uses TRBV19 and TRBJ2-7; TRBD2 is a possible D gene (6 bases). The CDR3 has 14 amino acids. CDR1 is LNHDA, CDR2 SQIVND, per germline (reference sequence). Trimming removed 5 bases at V and 3 bases at J, with 14 bases between. The CDR3 is CASSSGTVIYEQYF. The CDR3 coding sequence is TGTGCCAGTAGTTCCGGGACTGTCATCTACGAGCAGTACTTC.

The chain employs TRBV6-5 and TRBJ2-4; TRBD1 might be the D (5 bases). Germline loops: CDR1 MNHEY, CDR2 SVGAGI. CDR3 length: 14 amino acids. The germline V and J ends were trimmed by 6 bases and 1 base, with 10 bases remaining between them. In nucleotides, the CDR3 is TGTGCCAGCAGGGACATAAGTGCCAAAAACATTCAGTACTTC. The encoded protein is CASRDISAKNIQYF.

The CDR3 bases are TGTGCCATCAGTCCTTCGACTAGCGGGAGGGCTAATGAGCAGTTCTTC. It codes for CAISPSTSGRANEQFF. V usage is TRBV10-3 and J usage is TRBJ2-1; 14 nucleotides line up with TRBD2. Germline CDR1 reads ENHRY; CDR2 reads SYGVKD. CDR3 length equals 16 residues. V lost 5 bases, J lost 7 bases, and 7 bases stayed unmatched.

The chain recombines TRBV7-9 with TRBJ1-2; D is unresolved. Trimming cost V 2 bases and J 2 bases, with 12 bases left between them. The CDR3 totals 15 residues. Germline V gene sequence: CDR1 SEHNR, CDR2 FQNEAQ (reference sequence). This CDR3 reads CASSLTELLNYGYTF. CDR3 sequence (DNA): TGTGCCAGCAGCTTAACGGAGCTCCTGAACTATGGCTACACCTTC.

The chain recombines TRBV3-1 (or the pseudogene TRBV3-2) with TRBJ2-3; D uncertain. The ends were cut back, 1 base at V and 1 base at J, with 9 bases in the middle. Germline CDR1 and CDR2: LGHDT and YNNKEL (reference sequence). The length of the CDR3 is 15 residues. DNA of the CDR3: TGTGCCAGCAGCCAAGGAGCATCCCGCACAGATACGCAGTATTTT. Translated: CASSQGASRTDTQYF.

The V call is TRBV20-1, the J call TRBJ1-2, with D possibly TRBD1 on 5 matching bases. Germline values: CDR1 DFQATT, CDR2 SNEGSKA (reference sequence). CDR3 length: 13 amino acids. Trimming removed 3 bases at V and 1 base at J, with 9 bases between. The CDR3 spells CSASRQSNYGYTF. The DNA of the CDR3 is TGCAGTGCTAGTAGACAGAGTAACTATGGCTACACCTTC.

The chain links TRBV27 to TRBJ1-5, with unresolved D. The CDR3 has 13 amino acids. V dropped 4 bases and J dropped 4 bases, with 8 bases sitting between them. The V gene's germline CDR1 is MNHEY and CDR2 SMNVEV (reference sequence). The CDR3 here is CASSSWANQPQHF. The DNA of the CDR3 is TGTGCCAGCAGTTCCTGGGCAAATCAGCCCCAGCATTTT.

The chain carries TRBV5-5 and TRBJ2-5, with D possibly being TRBD1 (6 bases). There are 13 residues in the CDR3. Germline CDR1 reads SGHKS; CDR2 reads YYEKEE (reference sequence). V lost 6 bases and J lost 3, with 12 bases in between. The CDR3 sequence: CASILGQKETQYF. The CDR3 DNA follows: TGTGCCAGCATCCTGGGACAAAAAGAGACCCAGTACTTC.

The chain uses TRBV6-6 and TRBJ1-6, with TRBD1 matching 8 bases. The CDR3 is made up of 14 amino acids. The germline V gene encodes CDR1 MNHNY and CDR2 SVGAGI (reference sequence). V lost 6 bases, J lost 5 bases, and 3 bases stayed unmatched. CDR3 sequence (DNA): TGTGCCAGCAGCGCGACAGGGGATAATTCACCCCTCCACTTT. It is translated as CASSATGDNSPLHF.

The chain combines TRBV10-3 with TRBJ2-5; the D is unclear. Germline V gene lookup returns CDR1 ENHRY and CDR2 SYGVKD. Trimming pared 3 bases from V and 2 bases from J, leaving 10 bases between. This CDR3 contains 14 residues. Written as DNA, the CDR3 is TGTGCCATCAGTGAAGCTGGCGTTCAAGAGACCCAGTACTTC. Amino acid sequence: CAISEAGVQETQYF.

The chain is built from TRBV28 and TRBJ2-7, with D hard to call. The germline CDR1 and CDR2 sequences are MDHEN and SYDVKM. Trimming took off 2 bases at V and 3 bases at J, with 11 bases between the two ends. This CDR3 contains 14 residues. The CDR3: CASSLGSLGYEQYF. The CDR3 DNA sequence: TGTGCCAGCAGTTTAGGAAGTCTGGGCTACGAGCAGTACTTC.

The chain combines TRBV13 with TRBJ2-1; TRBD2 matches at 13 bases. This CDR3 region has 19 residues. Germline CDR1 is PRHDT and CDR2 is FYEKMQ (reference sequence). The V segment lost 4 bases and the J segment 2 bases; nucleotides outside the gene matches: 11. DNA for the CDR3: TGTGCCAGCAGCTACCGGAGGACTAGCGGGAGTTTTACCTACAATGAGCAGTTCTTC. It specifies CASSYRRTSGSFTYNEQFF.

This chain uses TRBV19 with TRBJ2-3, with D hard to call. Germline values: CDR1 LNHDA, CDR2 SQIVND (reference sequence). The CDR3 loop spans 12 amino acids. V lost 7 bases and J lost 4, with 9 bases in between. CDR3 DNA sequence: TGTGCCAGTATGGGCTTGTCAGATACGCAGTATTTT. This translates into CASMGLSDTQYF.

The gene calls are TRBV27 and TRBJ2-2, with TRBD1 matching 10 bases. Germline trimming cut 2 bases from V and 3 bases from J; bases unmatched to any gene: 6. CDR3 length: 17 residues. Per the germline V gene, CDR1 is MNHEY and CDR2 is SMNVEV (reference sequence). CDR3 loop: CASSLRGQGIDTGELFF. The CDR3 DNA reads as TGTGCCAGCAGTTTAAGGGGACAGGGGATTGACACCGGGGAGCTGTTTTTT.

The rearrangement uses TRBV30 and TRBJ2-3; D is perhaps TRBD2 (7 bases). CDR3 length: 12 residues. Germline V gene sequence: CDR1 GTSNPN, CDR2 SVGIG (reference sequence). The V end lost 5 bases, the J end lost 4 bases, and 10 bases lay between the germline ends. The CDR3 spells CAWEGGADTQYF. Here the CDR3 DNA reads TGTGCCTGGGAGGGGGGGGCAGATACGCAGTATTTT.

The chain links TRBV6-1 to TRBJ1-5; D unclear. This CDR3 contains 12 residues. V shed 9 bases and J shed 4 bases, with 10 bases lying between them. Germline V gene lookup returns CDR1 MNHNS and CDR2 SASEGT. The CDR3 coding sequence is TGTGCCAGTTATAATGGGAATCAGCCCCAGCATTTT. This encodes CASYNGNQPQHF.

The J gene is TRBJ2-1, the V gene TRBV24-1, with D hard to call. This CDR3 has 12 amino acids. V lost 4 bases and J 10 bases, leaving 10 bases between the germline ends. Germline-derived CDR1 and CDR2 are KGHDR and SFDVKD. CDR3 DNA: TGTGCCACCAGTGAGCCGTGGGGAGAGCAGTTCTTC. Translation: CATSEPWGEQFF.

This chain connects TRBV3-1 (or the pseudogene TRBV3-2) to TRBJ1-6; 10 nucleotides agree with TRBD1. Germline V lookup: CDR1 LGHDT, CDR2 YNNKEL (reference sequence). The V and J ends lost 1 base and 6 bases, in that order; junction bases with no gene match: 3. The CDR3 is 16 amino acids. The CDR3 sequence: CASSQGDRGPNSPLHF. CDR3 in DNA: TGTGCCAGCAGCCAAGGGGACAGGGGTCCTAATTCACCCCTCCACTTT.

V is TRBV10-3 and J is TRBJ2-5; no definite D call. CDR1 is ENHRY and CDR2 is SYGVKD in the germline V gene. Trimming cost V 3 bases and J 1 base, with 6 bases left between them. The CDR3 loop spans 13 amino acids. CDR3 bases: TGTGCCATCAGTGACGTCCTCCAAGAGACCCAGTACTTC. The encoded protein is CAISDVLQETQYF.

V gene TRBV28 combines with J gene TRBJ2-3, with D possibly matching TRBD1 (5 bases). The CDR3 has 15 amino acids. The V end lost 2 bases, the J end lost 2 bases, and 11 bases lay between the germline ends. Germline CDR1 MDHEN, CDR2 SYDVKM. CDR3 sequence (DNA): TGTGCCAGCAGTTTAGGGCAGGGTGACACAGATACGCAGTATTTT. Amino acid sequence: CASSLGQGDTDTQYF.

The chain links TRBV5-1 to TRBJ2-5; TRBD2 aligns across 11 bases. CDR3 length: 18 amino acids. Trimming cost V 0 bases and J 7 bases; bases outside gene matches: 14. CDR1 and CDR2 (germline): SGHRS, YFSETQ. The CDR3 here is CASSLGNSGRADKGTQYF. The CDR3, as DNA: TGCGCCAGCAGCTTGGGGAATAGCGGGAGGGCGGACAAAGGGACCCAGTACTTC. The full variable domain, completed using reference TRBV5-1 and TRBJ2-5, is KAGVTQTPRYLIKTRGQQVTLSCSPISGHRSVSWYQQTPGQGLQFLFEYFSETQRNKGNFPGRFSGRQFSNSRSEMNVSTLELGDSALYLCASSLGNSGRADKGTQYFGPGTRLLVL.

Remarks on this clone: At one boundary the junction diverges from the germline segment, which might be a read error. This chain connects TRBV4-1 to TRBJ2-7, with 9 bases that match TRBD1. Germline V lookup: CDR1 MGHRA, CDR2 YSYEKL. The CDR3 is made up of 14 amino acids. CDR3 region: CASSRRTGENEQCF. The DNA of the CDR3 is TGCGCCAGCAGCCGGAGGACAGGGGAAAACGAGCAGTGCTTC.

V usage is TRBV12-5 and J usage is TRBJ1-2; D is uncertain. CDR1 is LGHNT and CDR2 is FRNRAP in the germline V gene. The CDR3 is 14 amino acids. The germline V and J ends were trimmed by 1 base and 3 bases, with 9 bases remaining between them. The CDR3 DNA sequence: TGTGCTAGTGGTTTGGCCGGACCAGACTATGGCTACACCTTC. It translates to CASGLAGPDYGYTF.

This sequence joins TRBV13 and TRBJ2-5; 14 positions match TRBD2. Unmatched junction bases numbered 4, after V lost 0 bases and J lost 4 bases. Germline V CDR1 and CDR2: PRHDT, FYEKMQ (reference sequence). This CDR3 is built from 17 residues. The CDR3 DNA follows: TGTGCCAGCAGCTTAGGGACTAGCGGGAGGGCCGGAGAGACCCAGTACTTC. This encodes CASSLGTSGRAGETQYF.

This chain uses TRBV28 with TRBJ1-1; 12 bases match TRBD1. V dropped 4 bases and J dropped 4; count of bases not matched to a gene: 10. Per germline, CDR1 MDHEN and CDR2 SYDVKM. The CDR3 runs 17 residues. CDR3 sequence (DNA): TGTGCCAGCAGTTCTGCCGGGACAGGGGGCTGGGGCACTGAAGCTTTCTTT. Translation gives CASSSAGTGGWGTEAFF. Combining the CDR3 with reference TRBV28 and TRBJ1-1 gives the whole variable domain DVKVTQSSRYLVKRTGEKVFLECVQDMDHENMFWYRQDPGLGLRLIYFSYDVKMKEKGDIPEGYSVSREKKERFSLILESASTNQTSMYLCASSSAGTGGWGTEAFFGQGTRLTVV.

The rearrangement uses TRBV30 and TRBJ2-2, with 8 bases fitting TRBD1. This CDR3 has 16 amino acids. From germline, CDR1 is GTSNPN and CDR2 SVGIG (reference sequence). With V trimmed by 0 bases and J by 4 bases, 7 bases remained unmatched. CDR3 loop: CAWSVLGQGITGELFF. As DNA, the CDR3 is TGTGCCTGGAGTGTACTAGGACAGGGAATCACCGGGGAGCTGTTTTTT.

The CDR3 spells CASSILAGGLSYNEQFF. CDR3 DNA sequence: TGTGCCAGTAGTATATTAGCGGGAGGACTATCTTACAATGAGCAGTTCTTC. The J gene is TRBJ2-1, the V gene TRBV19, with 10 bases aligning to TRBD2. Trimming at V came to 2 bases and at J to 4 bases, leaving 8 bases not matched to a gene. Germline-derived CDR1 and CDR2 are LNHDA and SQIVND (reference sequence). This CDR3 region has 17 residues.

The rearrangement links TRBV7-9 to TRBJ2-5; 7 bases are a match to TRBD2. Germline V gives CDR1 SEHNR, CDR2 FQNEAQ (reference sequence). The CDR3 loop spans 14 amino acids. V shed 0 bases and J 5 bases; nucleotides not matched to a gene: 3. CDR3 bases: TGTGCCAGCAGCTTAGCGGGAGGGGCGGAGACCCAGTACTTC. Its translation is CASSLAGGAETQYF.

This clone was observed a single time. The chain joins TRBV28 to TRBJ1-4; a possible D gene is TRBD1 (6 bases). V gave up 3 bases and J gave up 8 bases, with 22 bases separating them. The CDR3 sequence is 17 residues long. Germline assignment: CDR1 MDHEN and CDR2 SYDVKM. CDR3 nucleotides: TGTGCCAGCAGTTTTTCGGCAGGGGCAAGCCAGGGGGAAAAACTGTTTTTT. It yields the protein CASSFSAGASQGEKLFF.

Only one count was recorded for this clone. The V gene is TRBV7-9, the J gene TRBJ2-7; 9 nucleotides match TRBD1. CDR1 SEHNR and CDR2 FQNEAQ come from the germline V gene (reference sequence). The CDR3 length is 15 residues. V lost 5 bases and J lost 0; bases outside the gene matches: 5. CDR3 in DNA: TGTGCCAGCAGCCTCACAGGGGGCGCCTCCTACGAGCAGTACTTC. Amino acid sequence: CASSLTGGASYEQYF.

This sequence joins TRBV3-1 (or the pseudogene TRBV3-2) and TRBJ1-2, with TRBD1 as a possible D gene (5 bases). Trimming stripped 7 bases from V and 6 bases from J, with 12 bases between. CDR1 is LGHDT, CDR2 YNNKEL, per germline (reference sequence). CDR3 length equals 12 residues. CDR3 region: CASNLGGHGYTF. The CDR3 nucleotides read TGTGCCAGCAACCTGGGGGGACATGGCTACACCTTC.

The genes are TRBV18 and TRBJ1-1; D is possibly TRBD1 (6 bases). This CDR3 contains 16 residues. CDR1 is KGHSH and CDR2 is LQKENI in the germline V gene. The ends were cut back, 3 bases at V and 0 bases at J, with 14 bases in the middle. DNA of the CDR3: TGTGCCAGCTCACCGGTGCGGGGGGCTCTGAACACTGAAGCTTTCTTT. This sequence encodes CASSPVRGALNTEAFF.